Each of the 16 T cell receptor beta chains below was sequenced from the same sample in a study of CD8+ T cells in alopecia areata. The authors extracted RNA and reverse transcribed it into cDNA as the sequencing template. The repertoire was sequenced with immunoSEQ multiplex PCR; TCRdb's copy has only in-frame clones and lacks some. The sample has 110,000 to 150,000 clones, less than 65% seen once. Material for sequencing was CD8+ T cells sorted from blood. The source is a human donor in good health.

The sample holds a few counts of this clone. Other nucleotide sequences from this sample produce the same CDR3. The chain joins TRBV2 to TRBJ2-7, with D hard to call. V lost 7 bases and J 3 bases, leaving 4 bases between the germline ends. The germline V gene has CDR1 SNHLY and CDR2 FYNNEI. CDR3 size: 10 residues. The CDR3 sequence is CASKGYEQYF. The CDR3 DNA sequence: TGTGCCAGCAAGGGCTACGAGCAGTACTTC.

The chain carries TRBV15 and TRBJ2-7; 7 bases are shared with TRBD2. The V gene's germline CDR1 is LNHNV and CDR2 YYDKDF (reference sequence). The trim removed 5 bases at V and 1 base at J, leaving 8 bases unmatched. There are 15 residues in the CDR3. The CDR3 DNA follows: TGTGCCACCAGCCTCGGAGGGAGGGAATCCTACGAGCAGTACTTC. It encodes CATSLGGRESYEQYF.

CDR3 region: CASSSDAVGYTF. The CDR3 DNA follows: TGCGCCAGCAGCTCAGACGCGGTTGGCTACACCTTC. The chain has TRBV4-1 and TRBJ1-2; D not resolved. The length of the CDR3 is 12 residues. CDR1 MGHRA and CDR2 YSYEKL come from the germline V gene. Trimming removed 5 bases from V and 7 bases from J, with 11 bases in between.

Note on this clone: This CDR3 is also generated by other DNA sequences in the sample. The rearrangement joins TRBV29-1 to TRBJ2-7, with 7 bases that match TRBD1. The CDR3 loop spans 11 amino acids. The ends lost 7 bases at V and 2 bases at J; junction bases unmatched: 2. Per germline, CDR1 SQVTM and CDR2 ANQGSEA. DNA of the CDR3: TGCAGCGGGCAGGGGGCCTACGAGCAGTACTTC. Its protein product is CSGQGAYEQYF.

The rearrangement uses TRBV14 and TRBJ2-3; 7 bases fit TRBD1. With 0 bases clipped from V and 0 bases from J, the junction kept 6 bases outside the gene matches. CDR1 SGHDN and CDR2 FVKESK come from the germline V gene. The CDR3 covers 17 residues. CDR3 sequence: CASSQEAQGLSTDTQYF. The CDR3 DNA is TGTGCCAGCAGCCAAGAGGCACAGGGGCTGAGCACAGATACGCAGTATTTT.

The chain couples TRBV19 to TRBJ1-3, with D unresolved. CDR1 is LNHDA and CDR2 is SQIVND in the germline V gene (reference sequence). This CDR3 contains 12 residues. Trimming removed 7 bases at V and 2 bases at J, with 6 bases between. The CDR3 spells CASTSAGNTIYF. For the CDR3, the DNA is TGTGCCAGTACCTCAGCTGGAAACACCATATATTTT.

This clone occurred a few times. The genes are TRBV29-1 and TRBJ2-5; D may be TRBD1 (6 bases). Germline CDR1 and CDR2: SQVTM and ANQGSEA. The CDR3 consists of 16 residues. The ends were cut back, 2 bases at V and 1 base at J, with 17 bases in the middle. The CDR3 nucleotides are TGCAGCGTTGAACTGAGGTCCGGGACACCCCAAGAGACCCAGTACTTC. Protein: CSVELRSGTPQETQYF.

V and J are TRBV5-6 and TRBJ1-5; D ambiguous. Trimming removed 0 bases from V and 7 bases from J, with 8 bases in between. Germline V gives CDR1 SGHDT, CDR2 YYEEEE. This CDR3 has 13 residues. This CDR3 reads CASSLGPSQPQHF. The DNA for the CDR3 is TGTGCCAGCAGCTTGGGACCCAGCCAGCCCCAGCATTTT.

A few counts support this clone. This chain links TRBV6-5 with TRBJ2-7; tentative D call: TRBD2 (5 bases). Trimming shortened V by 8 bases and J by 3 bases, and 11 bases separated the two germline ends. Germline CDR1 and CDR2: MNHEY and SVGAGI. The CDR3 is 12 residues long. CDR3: CASGPADYEQYF. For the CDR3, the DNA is TGTGCCAGCGGTCCAGCGGACTACGAGCAGTACTTC.

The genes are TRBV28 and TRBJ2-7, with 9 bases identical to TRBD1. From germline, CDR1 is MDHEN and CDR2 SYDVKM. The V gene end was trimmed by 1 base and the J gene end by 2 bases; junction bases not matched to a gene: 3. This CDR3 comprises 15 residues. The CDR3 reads CASSLYRGQAYEQYF. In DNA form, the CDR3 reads TGTGCCAGCAGTTTATACAGGGGGCAGGCCTACGAGCAGTACTTC. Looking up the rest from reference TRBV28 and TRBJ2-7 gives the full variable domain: DVKVTQSSRYLVKRTGEKVFLECVQDMDHENMFWYRQDPGLGLRLIYFSYDVKMKEKGDIPEGYSVSREKKERFSLILESASTNQTSMYLCASSLYRGQAYEQYFGPGTRLTVT.

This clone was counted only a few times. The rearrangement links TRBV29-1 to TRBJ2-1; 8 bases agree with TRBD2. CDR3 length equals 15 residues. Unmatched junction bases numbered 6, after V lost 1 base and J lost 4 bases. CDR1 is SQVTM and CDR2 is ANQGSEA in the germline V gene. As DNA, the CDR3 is TGCAGCGTTGAAGCTAGCGGGCCCGCATACAATGAGCAGTTCTTC. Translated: CSVEASGPAYNEQFF.

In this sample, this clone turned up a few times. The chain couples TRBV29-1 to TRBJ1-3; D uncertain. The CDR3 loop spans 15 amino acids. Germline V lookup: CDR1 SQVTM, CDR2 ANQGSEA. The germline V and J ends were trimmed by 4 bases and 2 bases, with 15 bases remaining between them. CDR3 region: CSVAGGASTGNTIYF. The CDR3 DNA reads TGCAGCGTTGCCGGAGGCGCTTCTACTGGAAACACCATATATTTT.

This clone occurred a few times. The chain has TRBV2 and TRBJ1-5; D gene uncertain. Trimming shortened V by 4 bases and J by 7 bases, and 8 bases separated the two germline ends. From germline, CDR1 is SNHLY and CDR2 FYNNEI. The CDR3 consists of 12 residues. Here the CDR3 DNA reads TGTGCCAGCAGTGGAGTAGGACAGCCCCAGCATTTT. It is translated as CASSGVGQPQHF.

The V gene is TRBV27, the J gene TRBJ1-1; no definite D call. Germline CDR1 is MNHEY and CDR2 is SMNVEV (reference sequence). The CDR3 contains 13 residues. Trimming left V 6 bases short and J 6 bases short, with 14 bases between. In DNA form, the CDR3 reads TGTGCCAGCAGCCTTAGCGAGGGAGCTGAAGCTTTCTTT. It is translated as CASSLSEGAEAFF.

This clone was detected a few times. The CDR3 loop is CSVLTSYEQYF. The CDR3 DNA reads as TGCAGCGTACTTACTAGCTACGAGCAGTACTTC. V and J are TRBV29-1 and TRBJ2-7; TRBD2 might be the D (5 bases). From germline, CDR1 is SQVTM and CDR2 ANQGSEA. V gave up 6 bases and J gave up 3 bases, with 9 bases separating them. The CDR3 loop spans 11 amino acids.

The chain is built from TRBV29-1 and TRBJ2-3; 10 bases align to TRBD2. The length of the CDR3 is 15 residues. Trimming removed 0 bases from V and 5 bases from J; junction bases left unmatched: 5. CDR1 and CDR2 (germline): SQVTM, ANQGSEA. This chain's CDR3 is CSVEDLAGDRDTQYF. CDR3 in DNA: TGCAGCGTTGAAGACCTAGCGGGAGATAGAGATACGCAGTATTTT.